This TCR beta chain is from a study of shared clonotypes between healthy human individuals (dated by TCRdb to the early 2020s). Study-level background: The cohort included three men and a couple of women between 18 and 49 years of age. For each donor, three plates each were used for CD4 naive and CD4 memory, two plates were used for CD8 naive, and one plate was used for CD8 memory. To estimate repertoire size and how much clonotypes are shared between individuals, the study performed deep sequencing of blood TCR repertoires from a few healthy adults. Different laboratories and diverse techniques were used to prepare libraries and sequence TCR repertoires, to increase sequencing depth and limit assay-specific biases. Between about 0.9 and 8.9 billion PBMCs per donor were obtained by leukapheresis. Here is what the overall study found, with its caveats: Pairwise subsampling led to the expectation that sequencing depth would affect the degree of clonotype sharing among donors. Because the study included only a small number of donors, the genetic and exposure-history diversity represented was limited. Sampling was restricted to blood, and TCR repertoires in tissues likely differ from the TCR repertoires found in blood. When several donors were compared, the shared fraction of clonotypes was roughly 5% for naive CD4, less than 4% for naive CD8, 2.3% for memory CD4, and 0.35% to 0.4% for memory CD8. Rarefaction of sorted-subset datasets indicated incomplete sequencing despite the large sequencing depth. Clonotypes shared by all four sorted-subset donors showed higher generation probabilities than non-shared clonotypes. Naive subsets generally had larger estimated clonotype richness than memory subsets did.

The donors were healthy, HIV-negative adults with no recently reported acute infections or vaccinations. Every donor was a Caucasian adult residing in Nashville, Tennessee, USA. CD4+ T cells were enriched by magnetic negative selection; naive cells were then positively selected on CD45RA, and the negative fraction formed the memory subset. After blood collection by leukapheresis, PBMCs were isolated using Ficoll-Histopaque density gradient centrifugation and then cryopreserved in the vapor phase of liquid nitrogen. Analytical flow cytometry was used to check the purity and quantity of every magnetically sorted T cell population. Genomic DNA was isolated from every sorted fraction and measured by UV absorbance on a Nanodrop 2000c. On this clone itself: No antigen is known for it. Base quality data are lacking; no much larger clone is found one base away.

The V end loses 10 bases and the J end loses 0 bases, and a stretch of 19 bases separates them. The CDR3 runs 16 amino acids, cysteine and phenylalanine included. The read is trimmed to its CDR3 DNA, 48 bases read in frame from base 1. For CDR1 and CDR2, the germline V gene (reference sequence) lists LNHDA and SQIVND. Using the deep immunoSEQ assay, multiplex PCR amplified TCR CDR3 regions from genomic DNA. Extracted genomic DNA from each cell subset was distributed evenly across all wells of several immunoSEQ 96-well plates, and each plate was treated as a replicate. For sorted subsets, each replicate PCR was loaded with 200 ng genomic DNA, equivalent to some 27,000 T cell genomes. Purified libraries were measured with a Qubit 3.0 fluorometer, size-checked on a Bioanalyzer 2100, and measured again with the KAPA Library Quantification kit. Every immunoSEQ 96-well plate was sequenced on a dedicated single-read 150-cycle Illumina NextSeq 550 flow cell. As for the authors' bioinformatics: Because the immunoSEQ output included only junctional sequences and no quality scores, the filtering could not be the same as the filtering used for full-length reads. To assign V/J genes and CDR3, sequences were annotated against IMGT germline references using PyIR, a Python wrapper for IgBLAST v1.9. Reads were filtered out if the reads had weak V/J assignments (E-value above 1e-6), no CDR3, stop codons, out-of-frame junctions, or ambiguous translated residues. V3J clonotypes were defined as sequences sharing the same inferred V gene, J gene, and CDR3 amino acid sequence. The percentage overlap between two repertoires was calculated by dividing the number of shared unique clonotypes by the size of the smaller repertoire. RTK rarefaction, the Chao1 estimator, and Recon v2.1 estimates of unobserved clonotypes were used to assess repertoire richness. Generation probabilities for all TCRbeta clonotypes obtained by the gDNA method from a handful of donors were computed using OLGA. Held by TCRdb, this immuneACCESS table contains in-frame sequences only and omits some clones. Under half of the omission traces to an unresolved V gene where checked; the cause of the rest is unknown. The V and J calls and clone size are taken from that table; D and trimming were inferred from the DNA. The sample table lists about 1.5 million clones, 98% of them with a count of one. 0.45% of the sample is in the top ten clones.

The sample comprised naive CD4+ T cells sorted from blood. What this sample's cell subset or site label stands for: CD45RA+ positively selected. This clonotype was sampled from a man aged 30 to 39 in good health. This sequence uses TRBV19 and TRBJ2-1; the best D guess is TRBD2, with 5 bases matching. The sequenced DNA is TGTGCCATTGAGAGAGGGTGGAGGCCCTCCTACAATGAGCAGTTCTTC. Protein translation: CAIERGWRPSYNEQFF.